This T cell receptor (beta chain) was observed in a study of CD8+ T cells in alopecia areata. RNA was extracted and reverse transcribed into cDNA as the sequencing template. This table comes from immunoSEQ multiplex PCR, and its TCRdb copy is limited to in-frame clones, with some not included. The sample consists of some 150,000 clones, roughly 62% of them appearing once. Germline V lookup: CDR1 SGHTA, CDR2 FQGNSA. Between the trimmed V and J ends, which lost 3 bases and 5 bases, there was a span of 17 bases. The CDR3 loop spans 15 amino acids. Cell sorting on a FACSAria was used to separate CD4+ and CD8+ T cells from the PBMCs.

The sequencing used CD4+ T cells sorted from blood, collected at week 0. The chain uses TRBV7-2 and TRBJ2-7; D is unresolved. The sequence came from a human donor with alopecia areata. The chain's CDR3 is CASSFGIASANEQYF. For the CDR3, the DNA is TGTGCCAGCAGCTTCGGTATCGCTTCCGCTAACGAGCAGTACTTC.